Presented here are 7 T cell receptor beta chains from one specimen sequenced in a study of vaccination effects on CD4 cells after COVID-19. Some clones are missing from TCRdb's copy, which holds only in-frame ones; the method was immunoSEQ multiplex PCR. The sample consists of 40,000 or so clones, roughly 80% of them appearing once. Subsequent to a culture period of under 11 days, CD4+ T cells were isolated. These receptors' targets are unknown. Sequenced here: CD4+ T cells from PBMCs cultured without peptide, sampled before COVID-19 vaccination. The receptors originated from a human donor who received a COVID-19 vaccine.

A few counts support this clone. The gene calls are TRBV30 and TRBJ2-2; the D gene is possibly TRBD1 (6 bases). The length of the CDR3 is 15 residues. The V end lost 0 bases, the J end lost 6 bases, and 14 bases lay between the germline ends. Germline V gene lookup returns CDR1 GTSNPN and CDR2 SVGIG (reference sequence). The CDR3 nucleotides are TGTGCCTGGAGTGTACTAACAGGGTGGCCCGGGGAGCTGTTTTTT. Amino acids: CAWSVLTGWPGELFF.

V and J are TRBV29-1 and TRBJ1-2, with D uncertain. Trimming removed 4 bases from V and 2 bases from J, with 8 bases in between. The CDR3 sequence is 12 residues long. Germline values: CDR1 SQVTM, CDR2 ANQGSEA. CDR3 sequence (DNA): TGCAGCGTTGGGAAAGGGAACTATGGCTACACCTTC. Encoded protein: CSVGKGNYGYTF.

The chain couples TRBV6-2 or TRBV6-3 to TRBJ1-6; D unresolved. Trimming removed 1 base from V and 3 bases from J, with 1 base in between. CDR3 length: 13 residues. The germline gives CDR1 MNHEY, CDR2 SVGEGT. The CDR3 is CASSYYYNSPLHF. The CDR3 nucleotides read TGTGCCAGCAGTTACTACTATAATTCACCCCTCCACTTT.

This chain links TRBV6-6 with TRBJ2-7, with TRBD1 identical over 7 bases. Germline CDR1 and CDR2: MNHNY and SVGAGI (reference sequence). Trimming at V came to 5 bases and at J to 6 bases, leaving 4 bases not matched to a gene. This CDR3 comprises 12 residues. The CDR3 reads CASSPTGIEQYV. The CDR3 coding sequence is TGTGCCAGCAGTCCGACAGGGATCGAGCAGTACGTC.

This chain connects TRBV9 to TRBJ1-2; 7 bases line up with TRBD1. V dropped 0 bases and J dropped 2; count of bases not matched to a gene: 4. Germline CDR1 and CDR2: SGDLS and YYNGEE. The CDR3 is 15 residues long. The DNA of the CDR3 is TGTGCCAGCAGCGTAGGAACAGGGGACAACTATGGCTACACCTTC. Encoded protein: CASSVGTGDNYGYTF.

This chain links TRBV12-3 or TRBV12-4 with TRBJ1-2; D is unclear. The CDR3 totals 12 residues. V was cut by 0 bases and J by 5 bases, with 4 bases left in between. DNA for the CDR3: TGTGCCAGCAGTTTAGCTATTTATGGCTACACCTTC. It specifies CASSLAIYGYTF.

This clone has a handful of counts. This chain joins TRBV5-1 and TRBJ1-1; D perhaps matches TRBD1 (6 bases). Germline assignment: CDR1 SGHRS and CDR2 YFSETQ. The CDR3 is 15 residues long. Between the trimmed V and J ends, which lost 2 bases and 1 base, there was a span of 12 bases. In DNA form, the CDR3 reads TGCGCCAGCAGCTTAGGGGGGCTTGGGAACACTGAAGCTTTCTTT. This codes for CASSLGGLGNTEAFF.